The 8 T cell receptor beta chains below come from one sample, sequenced in a study of blood T cell repertoires in COVID-19. The assay was immunoSEQ multiplex PCR, and TCRdb's table has in-frame clones only and misses some. The sample lists around 260,000 clones, approximately 87% occurring once. Sequenced input: peripheral blood. All receptors derive from a man in his 60s who had recovered from COVID-19.

The CDR3 loop reads CASSRGQGAGELFF. For the CDR3, the DNA is TGTGCCAGCAGTCGCGGACAGGGGGCCGGGGAGCTGTTTTTT. V usage is TRBV3-1 (or the pseudogene TRBV3-2) and J usage is TRBJ2-2; TRBD1 matches 10 bases. The V segment lost 6 bases and the J segment 6 bases; nucleotides outside the gene matches: 4. Per the germline V gene, CDR1 is LGHDT and CDR2 is YNNKEL (reference sequence). The CDR3 spans 14 residues.

There are a few counts of this clone. This chain connects TRBV5-1 to TRBJ1-2; D may be TRBD1 (5 bases). This CDR3 spans 14 amino acids. The germline V gene has CDR1 SGHRS and CDR2 YFSETQ. The germline V and J ends were trimmed by 0 bases and 8 bases, with 14 bases remaining between them. CDR3 nucleotide sequence: TGCGCCAGCAGCTTGGAGGGCAGGGCAGAAGGCTACACCTTC. Amino acid sequence: CASSLEGRAEGYTF.

This sequence joins TRBV7-2 and TRBJ2-4; tentatively, D is TRBD1 (6 bases). CDR3 size: 13 residues. CDR1 and CDR2 from the germline V gene are SGHTA and FQGNSA. Deletions cut 3 bases from V and 7 bases from J, with 10 bases between. The CDR3 reads CASSLGALNIQYF. CDR3 bases: TGTGCCAGCAGCTTGGGGGCATTGAACATTCAGTACTTC.

The sample holds a few counts of this clone. The J gene is TRBJ2-7, the V gene TRBV9; tentatively, D is TRBD1 (6 bases). The CDR3 has 16 amino acids. Germline V gives CDR1 SGDLS, CDR2 YYNGEE. Between the trimmed V and J ends, which lost 0 bases and 2 bases, there was a span of 15 bases. The CDR3, as DNA: TGTGCCAGCAGCGTAGGCCTCGGGACACCTCCCTACGAGCAGTACTTC. It yields the protein CASSVGLGTPPYEQYF.

This clone was counted only a few times. This chain joins TRBV15 and TRBJ2-7, with TRBD1 identical over 9 bases. Trimming cost V 1 base and J 0 bases; bases outside gene matches: 1. Germline CDR1 LNHNV, CDR2 YYDKDF (reference sequence). The CDR3 totals 15 residues. The CDR3 region is CATSRGGQGSYEQYF. In DNA, the CDR3 is TGTGCCACCAGCAGAGGGGGACAGGGCTCCTACGAGCAGTACTTC. Full variable domain (outside the CDR3, taken from reference TRBV15 and TRBJ2-7): DAMVIQNPRYQVTQFGKPVTLSCSQTLNHNVMYWYQQKSSQAPKLLFHYYDKDFNNEADTPDNFQSRRPNTSFCFLDIRSPGLGDTAMYLCATSRGGQGSYEQYFGPGTRLTVT.

V is TRBV3-1 (or the pseudogene TRBV3-2) and J is TRBJ1-2; D is possibly TRBD1 (6 bases). The CDR3 runs to 16 residues. Germline V CDR1 and CDR2: LGHDT, YNNKEL (reference sequence). The V and J ends lost 3 bases and 0 bases respectively, with 14 bases between them. CDR3 region: CASSQQGTRANYGYTF. The CDR3 nucleotides read TGTGCCAGCAGCCAGCAAGGGACACGAGCTAACTATGGCTACACCTTC.

CDR3: CASSRDSRYIDTIYF. The CDR3 DNA follows: TGTGCCAGTAGTCGGGACAGCCGTTACATAGACACCATATATTTT. This rearrangement joins TRBV19 to TRBJ1-3; 7 nucleotides align to TRBD1. V lost 5 bases to trimming and J lost 8 bases; unmatched junction nucleotides: 12. CDR1 and CDR2 from the germline V gene are LNHDA and SQIVND (reference sequence). This CDR3 is 15 amino acids long.

The chain is built from TRBV4-1 and TRBJ1-2, with D perhaps TRBD1 (5 bases). The CDR3 is made up of 16 amino acids. V was cut by 3 bases and J by 0 bases, with 14 bases left in between. Germline V CDR1 and CDR2: MGHRA, YSYEKL. CDR3 in amino acids: CASSQRQGGANYGYTF. The CDR3 DNA sequence: TGCGCCAGCAGCCAGCGGCAGGGCGGCGCTAACTATGGCTACACCTTC.